Detailed here is one TCR beta chain. Its antigen remains unknown. This sample was taken from a study of cytomegalovirus exposure and HLA in healthy donors. This PCR relied on a set of 60 Vbeta primers and 13 Jbeta primers. The table came from immunoSEQ multiplex PCR; TCRdb's copy has only in-frame clones and leaves some out. Here the sample table reports tens of thousands of clones. Per germline, CDR1 LGHNA and CDR2 YSLEER. CDR3 length equals 15 residues. Trimming took off 6 bases at V and 2 bases at J, with 15 bases between the two ends. Study-wide points: Later analysis suggested links between common viral pathogens and several top significant clusters. Later examination showed HLA-associated TCR beta chains had greater clonal expansion than equally common others.

The chain joins TRBV4-3 to TRBJ2-3; D call uncertain. Sequenced sample: PBMCs. This TCR was recovered from a man in his fifties in good health and CMV-seropositive. The CDR3: CASSPANGYTDTQYF. The CDR3, as DNA: TGCGCCAGCAGTCCCGCTAATGGTTACACAGATACGCAGTATTTT.